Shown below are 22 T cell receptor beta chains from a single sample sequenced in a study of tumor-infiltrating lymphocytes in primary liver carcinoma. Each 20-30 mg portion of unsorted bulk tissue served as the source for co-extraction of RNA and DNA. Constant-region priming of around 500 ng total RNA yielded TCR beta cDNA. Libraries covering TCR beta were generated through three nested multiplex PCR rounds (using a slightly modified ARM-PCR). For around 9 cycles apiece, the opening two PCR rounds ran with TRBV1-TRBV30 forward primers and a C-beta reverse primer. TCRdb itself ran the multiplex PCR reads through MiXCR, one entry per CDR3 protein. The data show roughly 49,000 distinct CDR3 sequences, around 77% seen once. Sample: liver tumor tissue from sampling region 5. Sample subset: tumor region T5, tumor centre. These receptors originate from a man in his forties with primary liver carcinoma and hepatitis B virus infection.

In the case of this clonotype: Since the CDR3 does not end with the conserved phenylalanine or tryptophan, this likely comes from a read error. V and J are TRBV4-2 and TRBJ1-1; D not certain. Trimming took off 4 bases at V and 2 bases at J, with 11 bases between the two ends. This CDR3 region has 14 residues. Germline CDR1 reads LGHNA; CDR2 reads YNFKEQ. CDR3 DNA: TGTGCCAGCAGCCTGGCTTGGGGAAACACTGAAGCTTTCTAT. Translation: CASSLAWGNTEAFY.

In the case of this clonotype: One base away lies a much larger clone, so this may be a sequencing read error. The CDR3 region is CASSPRSMRETQYF. The CDR3 DNA is TGCGCCAGCAGCCCCCGTTCCATGAGAGAGACCCAGTACTTC. This chain joins TRBV5-1 and TRBJ2-5; the D is unclear. The V end lost 4 bases, the J end lost 4 bases, and 14 bases lay between the germline ends. The CDR3 is 14 residues long. The V gene's germline CDR1 is SGHRS and CDR2 YFSETQ.

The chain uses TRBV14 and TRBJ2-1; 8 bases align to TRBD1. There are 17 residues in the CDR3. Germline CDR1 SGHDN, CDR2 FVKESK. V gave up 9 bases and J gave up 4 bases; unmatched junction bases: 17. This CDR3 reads CASNQEGQGTGYNEQFF. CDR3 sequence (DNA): TGTGCCAGTAACCAAGAGGGTCAGGGGACAGGATACAATGAGCAGTTCTTC.

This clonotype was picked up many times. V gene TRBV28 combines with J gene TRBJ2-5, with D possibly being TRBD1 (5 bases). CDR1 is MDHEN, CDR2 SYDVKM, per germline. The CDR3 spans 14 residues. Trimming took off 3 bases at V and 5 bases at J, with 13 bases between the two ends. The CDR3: CASSFLGDAETQYF. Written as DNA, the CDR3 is TGTGCCAGCAGTTTTCTAGGGGATGCGGAGACCCAGTACTTC.

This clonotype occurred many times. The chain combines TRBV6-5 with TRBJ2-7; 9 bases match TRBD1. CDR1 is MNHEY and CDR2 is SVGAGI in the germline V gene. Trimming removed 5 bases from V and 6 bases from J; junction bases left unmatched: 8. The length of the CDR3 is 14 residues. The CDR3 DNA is TGTGCCAGCAGTGCCGGGACAGGGCCCTCCGAGCAGTACTTC. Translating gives CASSAGTGPSEQYF.

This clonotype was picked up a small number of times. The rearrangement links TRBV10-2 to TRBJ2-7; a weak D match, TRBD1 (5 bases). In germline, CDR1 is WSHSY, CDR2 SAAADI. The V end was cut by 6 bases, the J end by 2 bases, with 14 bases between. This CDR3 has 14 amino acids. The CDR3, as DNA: TGCGCCAGCAGAGCTACAGGAGACCCCTACGAGCAGTACTTC. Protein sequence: CASRATGDPYEQYF.

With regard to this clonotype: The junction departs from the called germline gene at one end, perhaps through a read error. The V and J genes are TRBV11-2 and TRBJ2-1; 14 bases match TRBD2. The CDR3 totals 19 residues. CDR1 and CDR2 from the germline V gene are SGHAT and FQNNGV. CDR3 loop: CVSSFQWVHGTSGSHEQFF. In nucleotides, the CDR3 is TGTGTCAGCAGCTTCCAATGGGTGCATGGGACTAGCGGGAGCCATGAGCAGTTCTTC.

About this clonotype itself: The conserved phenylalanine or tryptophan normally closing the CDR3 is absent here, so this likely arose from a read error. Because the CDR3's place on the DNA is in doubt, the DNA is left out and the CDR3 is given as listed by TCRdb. The CDR3 is CASCELQGLASIDTLYS. This chain links TRBV10-2 with TRBJ2-3; the table's D call, TRBD2, was not checked against the DNA. Per the germline V gene, CDR1 is WSHSY and CDR2 is SAAADI. A total of 17 residues make up the CDR3, ends included.

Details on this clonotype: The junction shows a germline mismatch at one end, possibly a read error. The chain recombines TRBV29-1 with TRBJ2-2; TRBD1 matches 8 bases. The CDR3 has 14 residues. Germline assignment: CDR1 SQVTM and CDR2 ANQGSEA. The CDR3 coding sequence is TGTAGCGTTTCGGGACAGGAGTTCACCGGGGAGCTGTTTTTT. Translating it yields CSVSGQEFTGELFF.

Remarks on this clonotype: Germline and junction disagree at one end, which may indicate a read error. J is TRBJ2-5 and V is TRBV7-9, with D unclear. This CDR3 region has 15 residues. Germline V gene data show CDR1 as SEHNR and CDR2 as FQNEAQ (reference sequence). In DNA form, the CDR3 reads TGTGCCAGCAGCCCCTGGGGTGGAAAAGTGGAGACCCGGTACTTC. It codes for CASSPWGGKVETRYF.

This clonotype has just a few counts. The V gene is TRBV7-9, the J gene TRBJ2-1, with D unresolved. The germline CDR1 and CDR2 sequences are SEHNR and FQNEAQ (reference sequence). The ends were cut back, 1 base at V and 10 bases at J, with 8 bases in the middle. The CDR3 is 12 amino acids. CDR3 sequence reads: CASSLVNQEQFF. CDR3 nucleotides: TGTGCCAGCAGCTTAGTTAACCAAGAGCAGTTCTTC. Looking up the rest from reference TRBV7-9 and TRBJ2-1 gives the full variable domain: DTGVSQNPRHKITKRGQNVTFRCDPISEHNRLYWYRQTLGQGPEFLTYFQNEAQLEKSRLLSDRFSAERPKGSFSTLEIQRTEQGDSAMYLCASSLVNQEQFFGPGTRLTVL.

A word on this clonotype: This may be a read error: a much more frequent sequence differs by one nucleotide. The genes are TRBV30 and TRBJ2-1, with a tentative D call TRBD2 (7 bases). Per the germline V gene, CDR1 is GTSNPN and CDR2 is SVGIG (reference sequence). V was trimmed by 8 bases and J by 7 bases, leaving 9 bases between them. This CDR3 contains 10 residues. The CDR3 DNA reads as TGTGCCGGGGGGGCAAATGAGCAGTTCTTC. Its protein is CAGGANEQFF.

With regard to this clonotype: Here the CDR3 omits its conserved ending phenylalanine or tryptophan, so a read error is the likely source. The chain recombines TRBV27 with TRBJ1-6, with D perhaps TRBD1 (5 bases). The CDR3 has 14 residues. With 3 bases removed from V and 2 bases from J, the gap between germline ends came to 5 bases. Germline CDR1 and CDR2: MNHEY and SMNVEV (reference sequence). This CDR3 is CASSLGPYNSPLHS. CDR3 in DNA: TGTGCCAGCAGTTTGGGGCCCTATAATTCACCCCTCCACTCT.

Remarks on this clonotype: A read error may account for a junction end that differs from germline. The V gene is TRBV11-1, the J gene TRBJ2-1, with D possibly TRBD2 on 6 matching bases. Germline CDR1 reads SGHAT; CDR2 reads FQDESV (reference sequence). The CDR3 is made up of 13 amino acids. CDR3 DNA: TGTGCCAGTAGCGCGGGATGGCCGAATGGGCAGTTCTTC. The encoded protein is CASSAGWPNGQFF.

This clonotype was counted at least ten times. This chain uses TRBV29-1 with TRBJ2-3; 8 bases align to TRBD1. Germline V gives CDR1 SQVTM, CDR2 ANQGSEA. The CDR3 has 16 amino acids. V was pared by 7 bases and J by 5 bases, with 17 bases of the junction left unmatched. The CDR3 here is CSGIRDRPSRGDTQYF. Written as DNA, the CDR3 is TGCAGCGGAATCCGGGACAGGCCTTCTAGGGGAGATACGCAGTATTTT.

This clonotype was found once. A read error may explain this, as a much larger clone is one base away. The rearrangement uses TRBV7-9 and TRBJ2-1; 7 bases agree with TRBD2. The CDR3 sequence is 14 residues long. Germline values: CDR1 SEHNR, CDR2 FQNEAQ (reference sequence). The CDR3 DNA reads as TGTGCCAGCAGCAGGACTAGTCTGGGCGATGAGCAGTTATTC. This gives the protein CASSRTSLGDEQLF.

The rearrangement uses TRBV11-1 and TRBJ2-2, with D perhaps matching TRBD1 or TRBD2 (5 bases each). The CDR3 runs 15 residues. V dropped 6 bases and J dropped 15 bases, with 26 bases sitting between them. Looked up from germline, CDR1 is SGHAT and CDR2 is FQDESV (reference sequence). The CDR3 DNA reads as TGTGCCAGCAGTTATACAGGACCTTTCTCCGGGAAGGTGTTTTTT. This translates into CASSYTGPFSGKVFF. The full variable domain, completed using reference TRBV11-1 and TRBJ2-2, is EAEVAQSPRYKITEKSQAVAFWCDPISGHATLYWYRQILGQGPELLVQFQDESVVDDSQLPKDRFSAERLKGVDSTLKIQPAELGDSAMYLCASSYTGPFSGKVFFGEGSRLTVL.

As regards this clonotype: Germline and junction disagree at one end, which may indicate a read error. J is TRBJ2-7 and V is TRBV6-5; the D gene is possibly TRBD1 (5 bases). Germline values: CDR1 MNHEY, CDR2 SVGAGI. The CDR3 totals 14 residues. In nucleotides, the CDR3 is TGTTCCAGCAGGCTGACGACAGCTACCCACGAGCAGTACTTC. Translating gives CSSRLTTATHEQYF.

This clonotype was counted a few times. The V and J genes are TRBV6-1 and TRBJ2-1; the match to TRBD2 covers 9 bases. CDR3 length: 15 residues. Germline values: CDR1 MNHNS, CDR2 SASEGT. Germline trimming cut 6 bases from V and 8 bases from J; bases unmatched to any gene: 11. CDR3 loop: CASRGGLAGPYEQFF. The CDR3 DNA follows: TGTGCCAGCAGAGGGGGTCTAGCGGGGCCTTATGAGCAGTTCTTC.

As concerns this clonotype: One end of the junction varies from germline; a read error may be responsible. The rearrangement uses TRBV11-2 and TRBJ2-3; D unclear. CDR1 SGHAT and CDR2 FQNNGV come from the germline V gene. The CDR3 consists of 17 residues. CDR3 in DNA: TGTGCCAGCAGCTTGTTCGCGGCCGACGTCACCACAGATACGCAATATTTT. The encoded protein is CASSLFAADVTTDTQYF.

CDR3 nucleotides: TGTGCCAGCAACTTCGTGGATCAGCCCCAGCATTTT. Residues: CASNFVDQPQHF. The J gene is TRBJ1-5, the V gene TRBV5-6; D is undetermined. V lost 6 bases, J lost 5 bases, and 9 bases lay in between. CDR1 is SGHDT, CDR2 YYEEEE, per germline. CDR3 length: 12 residues.

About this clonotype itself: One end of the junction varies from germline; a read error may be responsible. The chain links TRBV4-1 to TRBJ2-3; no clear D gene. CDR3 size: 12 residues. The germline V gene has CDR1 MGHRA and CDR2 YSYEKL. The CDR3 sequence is CGSSQNSDTQFF. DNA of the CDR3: TGCGGCAGCAGCCAAAACTCGGATACGCAGTTTTTT.